These 19 T cell receptor beta chains were all obtained from the same sample, sequenced in a study of cytomegalovirus exposure and HLA in healthy donors. Here immunoSEQ multiplex PCR was the method, and the copy in TCRdb shows in-frame clones only, minus some. The table includes 150,000 or so clones, 70% to 90% detected once. The sequenced sample was PBMCs. These receptors were obtained from a woman between 25 and 40 years old in good health and CMV-seropositive.

This CDR3 is CASRWFRDRDNQPQHF. The CDR3 nucleotides read TGTGCCAGCAGATGGTTCCGGGACAGAGACAATCAGCCCCAGCATTTT. This chain links TRBV28 with TRBJ1-5; 7 bases are a match to TRBD1. This CDR3 region has 16 residues. V gave up 6 bases and J gave up 3 bases; unmatched junction bases: 11. Germline loops: CDR1 MDHEN, CDR2 SYDVKM.

V usage is TRBV6-6 and J usage is TRBJ1-5, with TRBD1 as a possible D gene (6 bases). Trimming took off 8 bases at V and 2 bases at J, with 19 bases between the two ends. Germline-derived CDR1 and CDR2 are MNHNY and SVGAGI (reference sequence). The CDR3 contains 16 residues. The CDR3 region is CASGRTEGFGNQPQHF. The CDR3 nucleotides read TGTGCCAGCGGCCGGACAGAGGGGTTTGGCAATCAGCCCCAGCATTTT.

This chain links TRBV6-5 with TRBJ1-2, with D unresolved. Germline V gene lookup returns CDR1 MNHEY and CDR2 SVGAGI. CDR3 length equals 16 residues. Trimming left V 2 bases short and J 3 bases short, with 16 bases between. DNA of the CDR3: TGTGCCAGCAGTTACATGTCGGCCAGAGGAGACTATGGCTACACCTTC. Translating it yields CASSYMSARGDYGYTF.

The chain is built from TRBV6-5 and TRBJ2-1; 8 bases match TRBD1. Germline V lookup: CDR1 MNHEY, CDR2 SVGAGI. Trimming at V came to 0 bases and at J to 5 bases, leaving 6 bases not matched to a gene. CDR3 length: 16 amino acids. CDR3 nucleotides: TGTGCCAGCAGTTACTCGATAAGACAGGGGCACAATGAGCAGTTCTTC. Its translation is CASSYSIRQGHNEQFF.

Comments on this clone: The germline gene is not matched at one end of the junction; a read error may be the cause. V is TRBV7-7 and J is TRBJ2-7, with D possibly being TRBD1 or TRBD2 (6 bases each). Germline-derived CDR1 and CDR2 are SSHAT and FNYEAQ (reference sequence). The CDR3 is 16 amino acids. Here the CDR3 DNA reads TGTGCTAGCAGCTTAGGGGGGCAGGACTGGTCCTACGAGCAGTACTTC. It yields the protein CASSLGGQDWSYEQYF.

The chain couples TRBV18 to TRBJ1-5; TRBD1 matches 7 bases. Germline V lookup: CDR1 KGHSH, CDR2 LQKENI. The CDR3 runs to 14 residues. The V segment lost 3 bases and the J segment 4 bases; nucleotides outside the gene matches: 3. CDR3 region: CASSPQTGNQPQHF. CDR3 nucleotide sequence: TGTGCCAGCTCACCGCAGACAGGGAATCAGCCCCAGCATTTT.

The chain carries TRBV19 and TRBJ1-1; 10 bases line up with TRBD1. CDR1 and CDR2 from the germline V gene are LNHDA and SQIVND (reference sequence). CDR3 length: 15 residues. The V segment lost 6 bases and the J segment 0 bases; nucleotides outside the gene matches: 4. For the CDR3, the DNA is TGTGCCAGTAGGATGGACAGGGGGTTGAACACTGAAGCTTTCTTT. Residues: CASRMDRGLNTEAFF.

This clone was seen only a few times. The CDR3 nucleotides are TGTGCCAGCAGCATCCGCACCGGGATCAATCAGCCCCAGCATTTT. Its translation is CASSIRTGINQPQHF. The chain joins TRBV7-2 to TRBJ1-5, with no clear D. The CDR3 has 15 residues. The germline V and J ends were trimmed by 5 bases and 3 bases, with 14 bases remaining between them. Germline V gives CDR1 SGHTA, CDR2 FQGNSA. The variable domain in full, with the rest retrieved from reference TRBV7-2 and TRBJ1-5, is GAGVSQSPSNKVTEKGKDVELRCDPISGHTALYWYRQSLGQGLEFLIYFQGNSAPDKSGLPSDRFSAERTGGSVSTLTIQRTQQEDSAVYLCASSIRTGINQPQHFGDGTRLSIL.

The chain links TRBV2 to TRBJ2-3, with TRBD2 matching 8 bases. Germline V gives CDR1 SNHLY, CDR2 FYNNEI. This CDR3 contains 13 residues. After removal of 8 bases from V and 5 bases from J, the junction contained 6 bases not matched to a gene. In nucleotides, the CDR3 is TGTGCCAGCGCCCGGGGGGGAGGAGATACGCAGTATTTT. Amino acid sequence: CASARGGGDTQYF.

As DNA, the CDR3 is TGCGCCAGCAGCGCCGGACTAACTAATGAGCAGTTCTTC. Translated: CASSAGLTNEQFF. The gene calls are TRBV5-1 and TRBJ2-1; TRBD2 is a possible D gene (6 bases). The V gene's germline CDR1 is SGHRS and CDR2 YFSETQ. Trimming removed 4 bases from V and 7 bases from J, with 12 bases in between. The CDR3 sequence is 13 residues long.

The J gene is TRBJ2-7, the V gene TRBV6-1; 11 positions agree with TRBD1. V was clipped by 2 bases and J by 6 bases; unmatched bases: 6. This CDR3 has 15 residues. Germline V CDR1 and CDR2: MNHNS, SASEGT. The CDR3 sequence is CASSELGQGGLEQYF. The CDR3 nucleotides read TGTGCCAGCAGTGAACTGGGACAGGGGGGTCTCGAGCAGTACTTC.

V usage is TRBV6-5 and J usage is TRBJ1-4; TRBD1 might be the D (5 bases). The CDR3 runs 15 residues. Germline V CDR1 and CDR2: MNHEY, SVGAGI. Trimming left V 2 bases short and J 11 bases short, with 18 bases between. This CDR3 reads CASSYGGGQKDKLFF. The CDR3 DNA sequence: TGTGCCAGCAGTTACGGGGGGGGTCAGAAGGATAAACTGTTTTTT.

The chain links TRBV28 to TRBJ2-7; 7 bases agree with TRBD2. V lost 4 bases and J lost 3; bases outside the gene matches: 6. The CDR3 runs 14 residues. Germline V gene data show CDR1 as MDHEN and CDR2 as SYDVKM. The CDR3 DNA reads TGTGCCAGCAGTTCCCCGGGACTACACTACGAGCAGTACTTC. This gives the protein CASSSPGLHYEQYF. Drawing the rest from reference TRBV28 and TRBJ2-7, the complete variable domain is DVKVTQSSRYLVKRTGEKVFLECVQDMDHENMFWYRQDPGLGLRLIYFSYDVKMKEKGDIPEGYSVSREKKERFSLILESASTNQTSMYLCASSSPGLHYEQYFGPGTRLTVT.

The chain combines TRBV5-6 with TRBJ2-2; 8 nucleotides line up with TRBD1. Germline V gene data show CDR1 as SGHDT and CDR2 as YYEEEE. V was pared by 4 bases and J by 2 bases, with 4 bases of the junction left unmatched. The CDR3 runs 15 residues. The CDR3: CASSLDRVNTGELFF. Here the CDR3 DNA reads TGTGCCAGCAGCCTGGACAGGGTAAACACCGGGGAGCTGTTTTTT.

This chain joins TRBV2 and TRBJ2-5; D possibly corresponds to TRBD1 (6 bases). The CDR3 extends over 16 amino acids. Between the trimmed V and J ends, which lost 7 bases and 5 bases, there was a span of 23 bases. CDR1 is SNHLY and CDR2 is FYNNEI in the germline V gene. For the CDR3, the DNA is TGTGCCAGCACCCAAGCCGGGACAACAAAAGTGGAGACCCAGTACTTC. Protein product: CASTQAGTTKVETQYF.

V is TRBV27 and J is TRBJ1-1; the D gene is possibly TRBD1 (6 bases). Germline lookup yields CDR1 MNHEY and CDR2 SMNVEV (reference sequence). V lost 1 base to trimming and J lost 4 bases, with 10 bases between them. This CDR3 contains 14 residues. The CDR3 DNA reads as TGTGCCAGCAGTTTATGGGGGGGCATCACTGAAGCTTTCTTT. Translated, it gives CASSLWGGITEAFF.

The J gene is TRBJ2-2, the V gene TRBV2, with 14 bases fitting TRBD2. The CDR3 extends over 16 amino acids. Unmatched junction bases numbered 4, after V lost 9 bases and J lost 1 base. Germline values: CDR1 SNHLY, CDR2 FYNNEI. As DNA, the CDR3 is TGTGCCAGGCGGACTAGCGGGGGGAGGAACACCGGGGAGCTGTTTTTT. Protein sequence: CARRTSGGRNTGELFF. The whole variable domain, filled in from reference TRBV2 and TRBJ2-2, reads EPEVTQTPSHQVTQMGQEVILRCVPISNHLYFYWYRQILGQKVEFLVSFYNNEISEKSEIFDDQFSVERPDGSNFTLKIRSTKLEDSAMYFCARRTSGGRNTGELFFGEGSRLTVL.

The chain is built from TRBV5-4 and TRBJ2-7, with unresolved D. V lost 4 bases and J lost 3, with 11 bases in between. Germline CDR1 and CDR2: SGHNT and YYREEE (reference sequence). This CDR3 has 13 residues. This CDR3 is CASSIRSGYEQYF. CDR3 nucleotide sequence: TGTGCCAGCAGCATCCGGTCCGGCTACGAGCAGTACTTC.

V and J are TRBV10-1 and TRBJ2-1; unclear D gene. The CDR3 covers 12 residues. V shed 8 bases and J shed 4 bases, with 9 bases lying between them. Germline loops: CDR1 WNHNN, CDR2 SYGVQD (reference sequence). In DNA form, the CDR3 reads TGCGCCAGCCTCATTAGTTACAATGAGCAGTTCTTC. Encoded protein: CASLISYNEQFF.